This T cell receptor (beta chain) was profiled in a study of T-cell memory formation after mild COVID-19. The study's findings and limits: Prior to infection, memory already included some responding clones, suggesting cross-reactive memory joined.

Note on this clonotype: Its antigen is undetermined.

TCRdb re-called the 5' RACE reads through MiXCR, storing one row per CDR3 protein. Of 200,000 to 250,000 distinct CDR3 sequences in the sample, roughly 9.4% were seen once. Material: PBMCs or a T cell subset sorted from them (not recorded which). The clonotype originates from a man younger than 35 who had mild COVID-19 (a few samples of this study predate the infection). Cell type and time point are not known.

CDR3 residues: CASSPPGGGVLTDTQYF. The CDR3 region has the DNA TGTGCCAGCAGCCCCCCGGGCGGGGGGGTTCTCACAGATACGCAGTATTTT. This chain joins TRBV7-9 and TRBJ2-3; 9 nucleotides agree with TRBD2. Germline values: CDR1 SEHNR, CDR2 FQNEAQ (reference sequence). The CDR3 covers 17 residues. V trimming: 5 bases; J trimming: 2 bases; junction bases outside the gene matches: 11.